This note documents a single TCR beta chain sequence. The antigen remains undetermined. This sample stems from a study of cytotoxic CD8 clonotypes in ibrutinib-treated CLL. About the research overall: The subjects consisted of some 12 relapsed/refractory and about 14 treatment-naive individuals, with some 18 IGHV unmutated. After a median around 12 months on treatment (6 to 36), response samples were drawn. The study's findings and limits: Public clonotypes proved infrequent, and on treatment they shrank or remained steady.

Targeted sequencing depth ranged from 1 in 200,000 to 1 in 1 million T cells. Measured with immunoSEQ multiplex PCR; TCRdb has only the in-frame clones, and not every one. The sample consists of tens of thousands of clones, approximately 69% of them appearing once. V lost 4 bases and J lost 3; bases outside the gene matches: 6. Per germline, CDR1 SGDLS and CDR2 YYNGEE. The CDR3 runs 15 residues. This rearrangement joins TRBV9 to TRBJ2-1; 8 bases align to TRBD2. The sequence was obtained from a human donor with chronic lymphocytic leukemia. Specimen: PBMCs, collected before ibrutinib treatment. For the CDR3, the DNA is TGTGCCAGCAGCTTGACTAGCGTGGTCTACAATGAGCAGTTCTTC. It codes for CASSLTSVVYNEQFF. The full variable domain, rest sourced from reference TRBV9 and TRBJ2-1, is DSGVTQTPKHLITATGQRVTLRCSPRSGDLSVYWYQQSLDQGLQFLIQYYNGEERAKGNILERFSAQQFPDLHSELNLSSLELGDSALYFCASSLTSVVYNEQFFGPGTRLTVL.